This TCR beta chain was observed in a study of CD8+ T cells in alopecia areata. In each case, RNA was isolated and then reverse transcribed into cDNA as the sequencing template. The method was immunoSEQ multiplex PCR; TCRdb's version includes in-frame clones alone and lacks a portion of them. The sample carries hundreds of thousands of clones, 35% to 45% recorded once. Findings and limits, study-wide: Alopecia totalis/universalis scalp especially showed more expanded CD8+ clones than normal scalp. A large proportion of expanded lesional clones were detected persisting in scalp and blood during tofacitinib.

Treatment of the sample: oral pan-JAK inhibitor, 5-10 mg twice daily. Sorting separated CD4+ and CD8+ T cells out of PBMCs. Note on this clone: Its antigen is currently unknown.

Sequences were derived from CD4+ T cells sorted from blood, sampled between weeks 30 and 35, from a patient treated with tofacitinib. The TCR originated in a human donor with alopecia areata.

The CDR3 here is CASREHIATRYNEQFF. In DNA form, the CDR3 reads TGTGCCAGCAGGGAACATATCGCCACGAGGTACAATGAGCAGTTCTTC. The chain carries TRBV6-1 and TRBJ2-1; D remains unclear. The germline V and J ends were trimmed by 6 bases and 4 bases, with 19 bases remaining between them. Germline assignment: CDR1 MNHNS and CDR2 SASEGT. There are 16 residues in the CDR3.